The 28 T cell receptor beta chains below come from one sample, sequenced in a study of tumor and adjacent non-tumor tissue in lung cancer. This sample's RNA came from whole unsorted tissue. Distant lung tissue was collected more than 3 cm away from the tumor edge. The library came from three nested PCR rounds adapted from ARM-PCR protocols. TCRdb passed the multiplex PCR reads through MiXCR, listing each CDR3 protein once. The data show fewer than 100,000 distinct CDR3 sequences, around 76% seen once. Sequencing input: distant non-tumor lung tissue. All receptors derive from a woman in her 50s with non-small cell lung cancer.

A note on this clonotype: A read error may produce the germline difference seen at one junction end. The CDR3 sequence: CGARDPGGERGTDRQYF. For the CDR3, the DNA is TGCGGTGCTAGGGATCCCGGGGGTGAGCGGGGCACAGATAGGCAGTATTTT. This rearrangement joins TRBV20-1 to TRBJ2-3; TRBD2 matches at 7 bases. The germline gives CDR1 DFQATT, CDR2 SNEGSKA (reference sequence). This CDR3 has 17 residues.

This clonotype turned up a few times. The CDR3, as DNA: TGTGCCAGCAGTTGGACTAGCGGGAAGGATGAGCAGTTCTTC. Its translation: CASSWTSGKDEQFF. The rearrangement links TRBV2 to TRBJ2-1; 12 nucleotides agree with TRBD2. CDR3 length: 14 amino acids. The germline V gene encodes CDR1 SNHLY and CDR2 FYNNEI. Trimming cost V 5 bases and J 8 bases; bases outside gene matches: 4. The whole variable domain, remainder taken from reference TRBV2 and TRBJ2-1, is EPEVTQTPSHQVTQMGQEVILRCVPISNHLYFYWYRQILGQKVEFLVSFYNNEISEKSEIFDDQFSVERPDGSNFTLKIRSTKLEDSAMYFCASSWTSGKDEQFFGPGTRLTVL.

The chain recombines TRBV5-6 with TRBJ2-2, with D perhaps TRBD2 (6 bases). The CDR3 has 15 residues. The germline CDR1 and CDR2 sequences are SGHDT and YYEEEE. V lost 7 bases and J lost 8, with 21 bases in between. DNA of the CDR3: TGTGCCAGCTGCACTAGCACGTCGGTCACTGGGGAGCTGTTTTTT. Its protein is CASCTSTSVTGELFF.

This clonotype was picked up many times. CDR3 DNA sequence: TGTGCCAGCAGTGCTCAGGGATATAATCAGCCCCAGCATTTT. As protein: CASSAQGYNQPQHF. V usage is TRBV6-1 and J usage is TRBJ1-5, with D perhaps TRBD1 (5 bases). This CDR3 region has 14 residues. CDR1 is MNHNS, CDR2 SASEGT, per germline. Trimming pared 4 bases from V and 4 bases from J, leaving 11 bases between.

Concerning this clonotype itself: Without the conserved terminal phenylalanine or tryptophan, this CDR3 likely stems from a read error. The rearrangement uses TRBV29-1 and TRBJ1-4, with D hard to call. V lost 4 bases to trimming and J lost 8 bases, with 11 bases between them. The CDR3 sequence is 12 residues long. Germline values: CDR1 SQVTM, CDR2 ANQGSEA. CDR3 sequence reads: CSVGRPREKLFV. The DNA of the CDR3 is TGCAGCGTTGGTCGCCCGAGGGAAAAACTGTTTGTT.

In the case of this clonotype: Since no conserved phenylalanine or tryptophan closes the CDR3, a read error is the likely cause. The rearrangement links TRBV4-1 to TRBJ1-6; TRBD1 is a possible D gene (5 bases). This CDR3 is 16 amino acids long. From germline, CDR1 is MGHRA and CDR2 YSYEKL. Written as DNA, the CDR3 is TGTGCCAGCAGCCAAGCGGACAACTCCTATAATTCACCCCTCCACTCT. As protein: CASSQADNSYNSPLHS.

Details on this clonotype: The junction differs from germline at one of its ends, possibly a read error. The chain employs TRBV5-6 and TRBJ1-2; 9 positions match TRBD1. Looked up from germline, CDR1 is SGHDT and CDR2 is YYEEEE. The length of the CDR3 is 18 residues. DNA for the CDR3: TGTGCCAGCAGCTTCAAGGACAGGGGCGGGCTGCTGGTTTATGGCTACACATTC. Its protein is CASSFKDRGGLLVYGYTF.

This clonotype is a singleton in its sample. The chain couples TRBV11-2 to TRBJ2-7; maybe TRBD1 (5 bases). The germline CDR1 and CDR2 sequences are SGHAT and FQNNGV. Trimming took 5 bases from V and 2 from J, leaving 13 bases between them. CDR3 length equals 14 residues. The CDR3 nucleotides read TGTGCCAGCAGCCTGACAGACATAGCCTACGAGCAGTACTTC. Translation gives CASSLTDIAYEQYF.

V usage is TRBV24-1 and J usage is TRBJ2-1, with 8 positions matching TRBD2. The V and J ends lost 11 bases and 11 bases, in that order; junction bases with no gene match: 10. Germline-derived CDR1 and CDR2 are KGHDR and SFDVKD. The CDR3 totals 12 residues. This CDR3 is CASSDDSGKQFF. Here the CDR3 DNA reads TGTGCCAGCAGCGATGATAGCGGGAAGCAGTTCTTC.

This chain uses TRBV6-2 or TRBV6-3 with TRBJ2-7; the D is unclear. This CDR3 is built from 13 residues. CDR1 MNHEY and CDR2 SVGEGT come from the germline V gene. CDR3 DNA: TGTGGCAACACCTTTGGGTCTTACTACGAGCAGTACTTC. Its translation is CGNTFGSYYEQYF.

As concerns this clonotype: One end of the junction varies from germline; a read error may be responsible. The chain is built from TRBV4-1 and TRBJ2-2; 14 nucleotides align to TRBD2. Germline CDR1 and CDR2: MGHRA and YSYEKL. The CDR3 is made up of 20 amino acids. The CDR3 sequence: CASSQGLAGGPKGDSGEMFF. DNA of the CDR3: TGCGCCAGCAGCCAAGGACTAGCGGGAGGGCCAAAGGGCGATTCCGGGGAGATGTTTTTT.

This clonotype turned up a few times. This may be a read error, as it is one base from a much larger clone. The CDR3 DNA sequence: TGTGCCTGGAATAGGGGGACGGGGACAGATACGCAGTATTTT. Amino acids: CAWNRGTGTDTQYF. V is TRBV30 and J is TRBJ2-3; D perhaps matches TRBD1 (6 bases). Trimming stripped 4 bases from V and 3 bases from J, with 14 bases between. CDR3 length: 14 amino acids. The germline V gene encodes CDR1 GTSNPN and CDR2 SVGIG (reference sequence).

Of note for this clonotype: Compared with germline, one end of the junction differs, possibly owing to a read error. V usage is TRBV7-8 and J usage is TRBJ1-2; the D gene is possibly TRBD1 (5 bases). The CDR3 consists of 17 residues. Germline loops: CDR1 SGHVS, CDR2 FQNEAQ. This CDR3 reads CGSSLVKVETGQYGYTF. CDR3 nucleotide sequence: TGTGGCAGCAGCTTAGTCAAGGTGGAAACAGGTCAATATGGCTACACCTTC. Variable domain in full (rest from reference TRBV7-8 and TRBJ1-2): GAGVSQSPRYKVAKRGQDVALRCDPISGHVSLFWYQQALGQGPEFLTYFQNEAQLDKSGLPSDRFFAERPEGSVSTLKIQRTQQEDSAVYLCGSSLVKVETGQYGYTFGSGTRLTVV.

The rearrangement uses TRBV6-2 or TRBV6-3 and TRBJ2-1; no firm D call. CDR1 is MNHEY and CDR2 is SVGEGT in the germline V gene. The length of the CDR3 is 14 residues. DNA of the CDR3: TGTGCTAACAGTTATACGGAGAACACAAGTGAGCAGTTCTTC. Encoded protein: CANSYTENTSEQFF.

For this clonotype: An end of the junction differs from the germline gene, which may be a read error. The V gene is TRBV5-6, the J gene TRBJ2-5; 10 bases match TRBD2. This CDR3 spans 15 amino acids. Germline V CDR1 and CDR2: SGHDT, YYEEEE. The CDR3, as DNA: TGTGCCAGCACCTTCAGCGGGAGGGCCTCAGAGACCCAGTATTTC. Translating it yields CASTFSGRASETQYF.

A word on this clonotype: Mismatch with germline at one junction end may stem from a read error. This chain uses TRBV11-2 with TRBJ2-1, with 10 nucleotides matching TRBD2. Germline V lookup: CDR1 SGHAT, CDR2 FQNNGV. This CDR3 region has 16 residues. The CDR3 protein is CAISSASGSSYNEQFF. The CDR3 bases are TGTGCCATCAGCTCCGCTAGCGGGAGCTCGTACAATGAACAGTTCTTC.

The CDR3 bases are TGTGCCAGCTGCGACAGTCAGGGGACTGAAGCTTTCTTT. As protein: CASCDSQGTEAFF. V gene TRBV12-3 or TRBV12-4 combines with J gene TRBJ1-1, with D possibly matching TRBD1 (6 bases). The germline V and J ends were trimmed by 8 bases and 5 bases, with 15 bases remaining between them. The CDR3 extends over 13 amino acids.

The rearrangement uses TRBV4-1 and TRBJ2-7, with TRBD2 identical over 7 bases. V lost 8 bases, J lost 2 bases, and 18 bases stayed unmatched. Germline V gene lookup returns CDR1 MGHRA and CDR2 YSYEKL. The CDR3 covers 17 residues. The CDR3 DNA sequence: TGCGCCAGCGGCGGGCTAGTGGGAGGGCAAAGGACCTACGAGCAGTACTTC. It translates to CASGGLVGGQRTYEQYF.

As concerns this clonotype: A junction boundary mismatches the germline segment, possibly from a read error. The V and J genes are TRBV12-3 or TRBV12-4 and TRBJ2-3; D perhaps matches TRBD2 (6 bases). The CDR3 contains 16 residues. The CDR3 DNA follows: TGTGCCAGCACTTTAGCGCGTACGGGAGTGGTAGATATGCAGTATTTT. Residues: CASTLARTGVVDMQYF.

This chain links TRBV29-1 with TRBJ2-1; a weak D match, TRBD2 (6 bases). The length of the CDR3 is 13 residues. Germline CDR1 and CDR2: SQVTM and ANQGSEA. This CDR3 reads CDVAPRGSNEQFF. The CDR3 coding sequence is TGCGACGTTGCACCCCGGGGGAGCAATGAGCAGTTCTTC.

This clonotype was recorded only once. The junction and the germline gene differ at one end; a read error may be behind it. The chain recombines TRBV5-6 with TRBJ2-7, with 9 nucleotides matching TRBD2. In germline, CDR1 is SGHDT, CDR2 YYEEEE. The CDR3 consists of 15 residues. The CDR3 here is CDSSLGPSGTYEQYF. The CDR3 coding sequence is TGTGACAGCAGCTTGGGCCCTAGCGGGACCTACGAGCAGTACTTT. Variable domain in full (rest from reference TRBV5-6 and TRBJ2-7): DAGVTQSPTHLIKTRGQQVTLRCSPKSGHDTVSWYQQALGQGPQFIFQYYEEEERQRGNFPDRFSGHQFPNYSSELNVNALLLGDSALYLCDSSLGPSGTYEQYFGPGTRLTVT.

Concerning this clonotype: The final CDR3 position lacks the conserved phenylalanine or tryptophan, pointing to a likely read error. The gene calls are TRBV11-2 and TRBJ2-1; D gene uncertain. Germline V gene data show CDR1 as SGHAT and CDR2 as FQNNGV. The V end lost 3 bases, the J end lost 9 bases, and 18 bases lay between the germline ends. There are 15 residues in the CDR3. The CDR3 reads CASSFRAGDQVEQFY. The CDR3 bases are TGTGCCAGCAGCTTCAGAGCTGGAGATCAGGTTGAGCAGTTCTAC.

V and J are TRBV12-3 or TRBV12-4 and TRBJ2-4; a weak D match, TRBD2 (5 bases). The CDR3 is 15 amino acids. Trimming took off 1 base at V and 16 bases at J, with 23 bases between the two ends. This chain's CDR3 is CASSLGAVEGTPFYF. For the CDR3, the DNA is TGTGCCAGCAGTTTAGGAGCGGTAGAAGGTACGCCATTTTACTTC.

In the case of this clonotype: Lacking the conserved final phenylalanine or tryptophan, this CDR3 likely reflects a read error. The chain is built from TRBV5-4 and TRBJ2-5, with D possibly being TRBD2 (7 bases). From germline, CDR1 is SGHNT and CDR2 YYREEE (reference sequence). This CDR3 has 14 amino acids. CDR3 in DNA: TGTGCCCGCAGCTCCGCGGGGGCTGAAGAGATCCAGTACTAC. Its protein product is CARSSAGAEEIQYY.

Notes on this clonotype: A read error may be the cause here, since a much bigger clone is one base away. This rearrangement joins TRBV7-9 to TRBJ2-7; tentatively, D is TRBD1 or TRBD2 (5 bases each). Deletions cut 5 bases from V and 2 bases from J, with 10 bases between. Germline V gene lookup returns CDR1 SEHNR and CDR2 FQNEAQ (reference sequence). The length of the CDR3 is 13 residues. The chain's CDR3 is CASSRGFAYEQYF. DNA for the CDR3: TGTGCCAGCAGCCGGGGCTTTGCCTACGAGCAGTACTTC. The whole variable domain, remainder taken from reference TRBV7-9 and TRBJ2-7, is DTGVSQNPRHKITKRGQNVTFRCDPISEHNRLYWYRQTLGQGPEFLTYFQNEAQLEKSRLLSDRFSAERPKGSFSTLEIQRTEQGDSAMYLCASSRGFAYEQYFGPGTRLTVT.

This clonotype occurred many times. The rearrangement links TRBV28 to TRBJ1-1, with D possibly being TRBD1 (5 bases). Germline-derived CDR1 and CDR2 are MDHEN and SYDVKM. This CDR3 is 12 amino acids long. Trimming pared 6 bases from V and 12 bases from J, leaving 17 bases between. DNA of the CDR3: TGTGCCAGCAGCCTCCGGGCCAAGGGGTCTTTCTTT. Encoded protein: CASSLRAKGSFF.

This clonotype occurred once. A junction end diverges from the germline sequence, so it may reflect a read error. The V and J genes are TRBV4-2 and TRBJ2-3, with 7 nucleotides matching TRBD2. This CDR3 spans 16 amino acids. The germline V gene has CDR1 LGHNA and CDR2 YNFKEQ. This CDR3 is CASNQGRGSGADTQYF. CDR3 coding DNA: TGTGCCAGCAACCAAGGTCGCGGGAGCGGGGCAGATACGCAATATTTT.

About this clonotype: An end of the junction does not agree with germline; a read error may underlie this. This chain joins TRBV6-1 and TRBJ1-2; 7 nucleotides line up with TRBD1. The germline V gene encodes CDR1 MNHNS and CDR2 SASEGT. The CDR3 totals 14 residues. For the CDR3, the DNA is TGTGTCAGCAGTCGCCGAACAGGGGAATATGGCTACATCTTC. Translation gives CVSSRRTGEYGYIF.